What follows describes a single T cell receptor (beta chain). No antigen is known for it. The data were taken from a study of cytomegalovirus exposure and HLA in healthy donors. Study-wide findings and caveats: Later findings reportedly placed an Asian-associated ancestry cluster below the approximately 670-donor mean for N-insertions. Confirmation in vitro established that three CMV-associated chains were specific for CMV antigens.

The study ran its PCR with 60 Vbeta and 13 Jbeta primers. Assay: immunoSEQ multiplex PCR; the TCRdb copy retains only in-frame clones and omits some. The sample contains about 160,000 clones, about 86% of which appear only once. The length of the CDR3 is 15 residues. The V end lost 2 bases, the J end lost 0 bases, and 11 bases lay between the germline ends. V usage is TRBV23-1 and J usage is TRBJ2-7; TRBD2 might be the D (5 bases). TRBV23-1 is identified as an open reading frame with a role that is uncertain. The sequence was obtained from a woman between 18 and 30 years old in good health and CMV-seronegative. The material sequenced was PBMCs. The CDR3 loop reads CASSQDYEGSYEQYF. As DNA, the CDR3 is TGCGCCAGCAGTCAAGATTACGAGGGCTCCTACGAGCAGTACTTC.